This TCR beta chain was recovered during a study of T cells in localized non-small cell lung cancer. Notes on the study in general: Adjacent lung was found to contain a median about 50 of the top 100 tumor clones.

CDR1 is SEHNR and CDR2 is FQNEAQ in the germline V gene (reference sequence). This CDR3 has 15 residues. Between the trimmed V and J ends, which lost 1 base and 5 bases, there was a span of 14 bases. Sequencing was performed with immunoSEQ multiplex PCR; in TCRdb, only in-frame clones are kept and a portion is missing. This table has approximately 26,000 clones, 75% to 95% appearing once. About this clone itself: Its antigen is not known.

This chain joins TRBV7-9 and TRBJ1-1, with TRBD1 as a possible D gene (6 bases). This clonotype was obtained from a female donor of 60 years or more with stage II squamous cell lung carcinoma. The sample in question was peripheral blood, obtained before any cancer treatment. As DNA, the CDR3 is TGTGCCAGCAGCTTAGAAGTGGGGGGCCCAACTGAAGCTTTCTTT. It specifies CASSLEVGGPTEAFF.